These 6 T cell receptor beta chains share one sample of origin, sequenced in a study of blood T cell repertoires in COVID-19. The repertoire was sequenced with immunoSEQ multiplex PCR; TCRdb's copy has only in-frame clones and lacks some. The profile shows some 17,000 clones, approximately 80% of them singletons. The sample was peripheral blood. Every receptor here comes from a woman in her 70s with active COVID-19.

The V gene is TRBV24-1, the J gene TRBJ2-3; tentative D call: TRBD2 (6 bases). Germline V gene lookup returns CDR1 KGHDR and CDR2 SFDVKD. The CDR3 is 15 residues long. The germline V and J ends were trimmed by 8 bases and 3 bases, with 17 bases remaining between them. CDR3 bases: TGTGCCACCAATTCGGAGGGCGGAATAACAGATACGCAGTATTTT. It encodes CATNSEGGITDTQYF.

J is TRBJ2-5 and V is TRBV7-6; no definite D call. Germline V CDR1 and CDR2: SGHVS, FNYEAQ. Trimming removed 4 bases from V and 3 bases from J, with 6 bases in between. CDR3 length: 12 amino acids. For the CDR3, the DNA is TGTGCCAGCAGCTCCAGAAAAGAGACCCAGTACTTC. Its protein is CASSSRKETQYF.

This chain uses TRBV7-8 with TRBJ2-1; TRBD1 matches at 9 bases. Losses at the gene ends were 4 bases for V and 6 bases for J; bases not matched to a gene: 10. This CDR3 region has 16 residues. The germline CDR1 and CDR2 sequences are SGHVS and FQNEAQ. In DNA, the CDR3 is TGTGCCAGCAGCTCCTACTCGATGACAGGGGGCAATGAGCAGTTCTTC. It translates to CASSSYSMTGGNEQFF.

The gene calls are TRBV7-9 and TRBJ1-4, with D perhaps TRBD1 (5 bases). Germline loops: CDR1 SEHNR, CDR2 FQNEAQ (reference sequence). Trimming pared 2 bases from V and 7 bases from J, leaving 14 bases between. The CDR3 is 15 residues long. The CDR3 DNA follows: TGTGCCAGCAGCTTACCTCAGGGAAGGGGTGAAAAACTGTTTTTT. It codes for CASSLPQGRGEKLFF.

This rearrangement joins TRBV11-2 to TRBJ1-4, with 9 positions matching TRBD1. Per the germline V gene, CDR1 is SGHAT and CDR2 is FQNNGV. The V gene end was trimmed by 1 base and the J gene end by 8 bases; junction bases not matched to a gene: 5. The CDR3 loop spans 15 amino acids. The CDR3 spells CASSLGTGVGEKLFF. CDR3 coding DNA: TGTGCCAGCAGCTTAGGGACAGGGGTTGGGGAAAAACTGTTTTTT.

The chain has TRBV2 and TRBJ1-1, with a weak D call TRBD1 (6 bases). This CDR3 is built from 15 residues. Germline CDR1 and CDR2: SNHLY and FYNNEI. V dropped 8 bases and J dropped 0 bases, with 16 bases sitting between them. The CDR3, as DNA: TGTGCCAGCCTTCCCGGACAGACCATGAACACTGAAGCTTTCTTT. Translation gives CASLPGQTMNTEAFF.